A single sample is the source of the 24 T cell receptor beta chains below, sequenced in a study of Graves' ophthalmopathy and Graves' hyperthyroidism. Amplified TCR beta CDR3 regions were obtained using RNA transcripts as template. The authors performed first-round RT-PCR with HTBI primers and then a second-round multiplex PCR. TCRdb re-analysed the multiplex PCR reads in MiXCR, keeping a single row per CDR3 protein. The sample contains around 670,000 distinct CDR3 sequences, 35% to 50% of which appear only once. The sequenced material came from peripheral blood. Receptors originate from an adult man with Graves' ophthalmopathy.

This clonotype was observed a handful of times. CDR3 bases: TGTGCCAGCAGTTCGGGACAGGAGGTCTATGGCTACACCTTC. Translating it yields CASSSGQEVYGYTF. The chain recombines TRBV7-8 with TRBJ1-2; 8 nucleotides align to TRBD1. CDR1 is SGHVS, CDR2 FQNEAQ, per germline. There are 14 residues in the CDR3. The ends lost 6 bases at V and 4 bases at J; junction bases unmatched: 7. Supplemented by reference TRBV7-8 and TRBJ1-2, the full variable domain reads GAGVSQSPRYKVAKRGQDVALRCDPISGHVSLFWYQQALGQGPEFLTYFQNEAQLDKSGLPSDRFFAERPEGSVSTLKIQRTQQEDSAVYLCASSSGQEVYGYTFGSGTRLTVV.

This clonotype was detected ten times or more. The genes are TRBV13 and TRBJ1-4; TRBD1 is a possible D gene (5 bases). The germline gives CDR1 PRHDT, CDR2 FYEKMQ (reference sequence). The CDR3 runs to 16 residues. Trimming shortened V by 5 bases and J by 1 base, and 14 bases separated the two germline ends. CDR3 nucleotides: TGTGCCAGCAGCGCGGGCGGACATGTAACTAATGAAAAACTGTTTTTT. This codes for CASSAGGHVTNEKLFF.

Only a few counts were recorded for this clonotype. The genes are TRBV7-9 and TRBJ1-2; D is unclear. Between the trimmed V and J ends, which lost 3 bases and 3 bases, there was a span of 14 bases. CDR1 and CDR2 (germline): SEHNR, FQNEAQ (reference sequence). The length of the CDR3 is 15 residues. The chain's CDR3 is CASSFGPSGDYGYTF. DNA for the CDR3: TGTGCCAGCAGCTTTGGACCCTCGGGTGACTATGGCTACACCTTC.

V gene TRBV20-1 combines with J gene TRBJ2-7, with 10 bases matching TRBD2. Looked up from germline, CDR1 is DFQATT and CDR2 is SNEGSKA (reference sequence). Losses at the gene ends were 0 bases for V and 6 bases for J; bases not matched to a gene: 17. The CDR3 contains 18 residues. The CDR3 DNA is TGCAGTGCTAGAGATTTAGCACTAGCGGGAAGGTTCCCCTCCGAGCAGTACTTC. As protein: CSARDLALAGRFPSEQYF.

This clonotype was recorded at least ten times. The chain has TRBV29-1 and TRBJ2-7; D may correspond to TRBD1 or TRBD2 (7 bases each). Between the trimmed V and J ends, which lost 4 bases and 2 bases, there was a span of 12 bases. This CDR3 comprises 13 residues. CDR1 and CDR2 (germline): SQVTM, ANQGSEA. The CDR3 region has the DNA TGCAGCGTTGGACAGGGAGGGCCCTACGAGCAGTACTTC. Protein product: CSVGQGGPYEQYF.

This clonotype was seen only once. This may be a read error: a much more frequent sequence differs by one nucleotide. The V gene is TRBV29-1, the J gene TRBJ2-5; TRBD1 matches at 7 bases. This CDR3 has 14 residues. Germline CDR1 and CDR2: SQVTM and ANQGSEA. The CDR3 loop reads CSVVLGTDQEAQYF. The CDR3 DNA is TGCAGCGTTGTCTTAGGGACAGACCAAGAGGCCCAGTACTTC.

This clonotype was observed many times. The V call is TRBV10-3, the J call TRBJ2-7; D possibly uses TRBD1 or TRBD2 (7 bases each). The germline CDR1 and CDR2 sequences are ENHRY and SYGVKD. The CDR3 consists of 17 residues. Trimming removed 8 bases from V and 0 bases from J, with 23 bases in between. Here the CDR3 DNA reads TGTGCCATCGGGGGGGAGGACAGGCGGGTGACCTCCTACGAGCAGTACTTC. Translation: CAIGGEDRRVTSYEQYF.

This clonotype has a count of ten or more. The chain recombines TRBV29-1 with TRBJ2-5; TRBD1 is a possible D gene (6 bases). Looked up from germline, CDR1 is SQVTM and CDR2 is ANQGSEA. The ends were cut back, 3 bases at V and 5 bases at J, with 10 bases in the middle. The CDR3 spans 12 residues. The CDR3 is CSVEGAQETQYF. The CDR3, as DNA: TGCAGCGTTGAGGGGGCGCAGGAGACCCAGTACTTC.

The rearrangement uses TRBV25-1 and TRBJ1-6, with 8 bases identical to TRBD1. CDR1 and CDR2 (germline): MGHDK, SYGVNS. The V gene end was trimmed by 6 bases and the J gene end by 10 bases; junction bases not matched to a gene: 17. The CDR3 totals 17 residues. The CDR3 region is CASRETGRRRGQSPLHF. In DNA form, the CDR3 reads TGTGCCAGCAGGGAGACCGGACGTCGCAGGGGGCAATCACCCCTCCACTTT.

This clonotype occurred many times. CDR3 amino acids: CASSFGTSGYEQYF. The CDR3 coding sequence is TGTGCCAGCAGCTTTGGGACTAGCGGCTACGAGCAGTACTTC. V is TRBV7-9 and J is TRBJ2-7, with TRBD2 matching over 11 bases. V lost 3 bases and J lost 3; bases outside the gene matches: 1. Germline assignment: CDR1 SEHNR and CDR2 FQNEAQ (reference sequence). This CDR3 has 14 amino acids.

The chain joins TRBV19 to TRBJ1-5; D gene unclear. CDR1 and CDR2 (germline): LNHDA, SQIVND (reference sequence). V was cut by 9 bases and J by 11 bases, with 20 bases left in between. This CDR3 spans 13 amino acids. CDR3 protein: CASSFAGGETQHF. CDR3 sequence (DNA): TGTGCCAGCAGCTTCGCGGGTGGCGAGACCCAGCATTTT.

Notes on this clonotype: This may stem from a read error, because a much larger clone lies one nucleotide away. J is TRBJ1-2 and V is TRBV10-3, with D unclear. V gave up 5 bases and J gave up 8 bases, with 9 bases separating them. Germline CDR1 and CDR2: ENHRY and SYGVKD. The CDR3 extends over 11 amino acids. The CDR3 reads CAISSGWGYTF. CDR3 nucleotides: TGTGCCATCAGTTCGGGTTGGGGCTACACCTTC.

As regards this clonotype: It is likely a read error, because the conserved phenylalanine at the end of the CDR3 is missing. This sequence joins TRBV7-2 and TRBJ1-1, with a possible D match to TRBD1 (5 bases). Germline loops: CDR1 SGHTA, CDR2 FQGNSA. This CDR3 is 14 amino acids long. V was clipped by 3 bases and J by 4 bases, with 12 bases between them. The CDR3 DNA reads as TGTGCCAGCAGCTTTCTTGGGAGGGGCACTGAAGCTTTCCTT. Its translation: CASSFLGRGTEAFL.

This clonotype was counted a single time. V gene TRBV29-1 combines with J gene TRBJ1-2; TRBD1 aligns across 10 bases. In germline, CDR1 is SQVTM, CDR2 ANQGSEA. Losses at the gene ends were 8 bases for V and 3 bases for J; bases not matched to a gene: 6. The length of the CDR3 is 13 residues. CDR3 region: CSIAGTGDYGYTF. Here the CDR3 DNA reads TGCAGCATCGCCGGGACAGGGGACTATGGCTACACCTTC.

The sample holds a few counts of this clonotype. The chain couples TRBV20-1 to TRBJ2-7; 8 nucleotides line up with TRBD2. V was pared by 4 bases and J by 3 bases, with 11 bases of the junction left unmatched. The CDR3 sequence is 15 residues long. Germline values: CDR1 DFQATT, CDR2 SNEGSKA (reference sequence). CDR3 DNA sequence: TGCAGTGCTAATAGACCAGCGGGGGCCAACTACGAGCAGTACTTC. Its protein product is CSANRPAGANYEQYF.

V gene TRBV7-9 combines with J gene TRBJ1-2; unclear D gene. Germline-derived CDR1 and CDR2 are SEHNR and FQNEAQ (reference sequence). Trimming left V 5 bases short and J 7 bases short, with 14 bases between. This CDR3 has 13 amino acids. This CDR3 is CASSTGLGGGYTF. In DNA, the CDR3 is TGTGCCAGCAGCACCGGACTGGGCGGTGGCTACACCTTC.

The genes are TRBV4-2 and TRBJ2-5; D perhaps matches TRBD1 (5 bases). V lost 2 bases and J lost 0, with 10 bases in between. Per the germline V gene, CDR1 is LGHNA and CDR2 is YNFKEQ. The CDR3 contains 15 residues. The DNA for the CDR3 is TGTGCCAGCAGCCAAACAGGAGTCGACCAAGAGACCCAGTACTTC. Protein sequence: CASSQTGVDQETQYF.

A few counts support this clonotype. The V and J genes are TRBV19 and TRBJ2-6; 7 bases match TRBD2. V lost 10 bases to trimming and J lost 2 bases; unmatched junction nucleotides: 8. This CDR3 is built from 15 residues. CDR1 is LNHDA, CDR2 SQIVND, per germline (reference sequence). CDR3 nucleotide sequence: TGTGCCACTTCCCGTGGGGGGGCTGGGGCCAACGTCCTGACTTTC. As protein: CATSRGGAGANVLTF.

A remark on this clonotype: One end of the junction varies from germline; a read error may be responsible. The chain couples TRBV5-1 to TRBJ1-2, with D unclear. There are 14 residues in the CDR3. Germline values: CDR1 SGHRS, CDR2 YFSETQ. The CDR3 nucleotides read TGCGCCAGCAGCTTGGAGGCAGAGATTTATGGCTGCACCTTC. It translates to CASSLEAEIYGCTF.

This clonotype was seen ten or more times. The chain employs TRBV7-9 and TRBJ1-2; the D is unclear. With 5 bases removed from V and 0 bases from J, the gap between germline ends came to 10 bases. Germline V lookup: CDR1 SEHNR, CDR2 FQNEAQ (reference sequence). The CDR3 loop spans 14 amino acids. CDR3 bases: TGTGCCAGCAGCGCAGTAATGCCTAACTATGGCTACACCTTC. Its protein is CASSAVMPNYGYTF.

V is TRBV19 and J is TRBJ1-5; TRBD1 might be the D (6 bases). Germline CDR1 and CDR2: LNHDA and SQIVND (reference sequence). Trimming stripped 3 bases from V and 3 bases from J, with 12 bases between. The CDR3 sequence is 15 residues long. CDR3 sequence reads: CASSMSGQLNQPQHF. As DNA, the CDR3 is TGTGCCAGTAGTATGTCTGGACAGCTCAATCAGCCCCAGCATTTT.

This clonotype came up many times. The chain has TRBV25-1 and TRBJ2-6; D gene unclear. The CDR3 consists of 17 residues. The germline V gene encodes CDR1 MGHDK and CDR2 SYGVNS. The V end lost 2 bases, the J end lost 0 bases, and 11 bases lay between the germline ends. The CDR3 DNA follows: TGTGCCAGCAGTGAAATGCAGGCTAGCTCTGGGGCCAACGTCCTGACTTTC. Protein sequence: CASSEMQASSGANVLTF.

The rearrangement uses TRBV7-6 and TRBJ2-7; 11 bases map to TRBD1. The V segment lost 5 bases and the J segment 4 bases; nucleotides outside the gene matches: 13. Germline assignment: CDR1 SGHVS and CDR2 FNYEAQ. This CDR3 region has 17 residues. The CDR3 is CASSVGSRTGGSYEQYF. The CDR3, as DNA: TGTGCCAGCAGCGTTGGGTCCCGGACAGGGGGCTCGTACGAGCAGTACTTC.

The chain couples TRBV29-1 to TRBJ1-2, with 7 bases that match TRBD1. Germline-derived CDR1 and CDR2 are SQVTM and ANQGSEA. After removal of 8 bases from V and 13 bases from J, the junction contained 10 bases not matched to a gene. The CDR3 totals 10 residues. The CDR3, as DNA: TGCAGCTTAGCCGAGGGGGCTTGCACCTTC. It translates to CSLAEGACTF.